The rows below give T cell receptor beta chains drawn from one sample of a study of Ad26.COV2.S vaccination and SARS-CoV-2 variants. Sequencing was performed with immunoSEQ multiplex PCR; in TCRdb, only in-frame clones are kept and a portion is missing. Of roughly 380,000 clones listed, 80% to 90% are singletons. The source was peripheral blood, collected in a trial of Ad26.COV2.S vaccine versus placebo. These receptors came from a person aged 18 to 65 who received the Ad26.COV2.S COVID-19 vaccine or a placebo. Each CDR3 is given with its conserved first and last residue. The D gene is left open where the match is weak. The size field is filled for only some rows; it gives once, few, many or a size class.

once TRBJ2-1 TRBV11-2 TRBD2 CASSLRLAGEQFF TGTGCCAGCAGCTTAAGGCTAGCGGGCGAGCAGTTCTTC
- TRBJ1-2 TRBV12-3/TRBV12-4 - CASSFEQIYGYTF TGTGCCAGCAGTTTCGAACAAATCTATGGCTACACCTTC
- TRBJ1-1 TRBV30 - CAWAQGSNTEAFF TGTGCCTGGGCGCAGGGGAGTAACACTGAAGCTTTCTTT
- TRBJ2-7 TRBV28 TRBD2 CASSLMRGASYEQYF TGTGCCAGCAGTTTAATGCGGGGGGCGTCCTACGAGCAGTACTTC
- TRBJ1-2 TRBV12-3/TRBV12-4 - CASSFSRGYTF TGTGCCAGCAGTTTTTCAAGGGGCTACACCTTC
- TRBJ1-4 TRBV28 TRBD1 CASSSGQIDEKLFF TGTGCCAGCAGTTCGGGACAGATAGATGAAAAACTGTTTTTT
- TRBJ2-7 TRBV11-2 TRBD2 CASSLNRGDSYEQYF TGTGCCAGCAGCTTAAACCGGGGGGACTCCTACGAGCAGTACTTC
- TRBJ2-6 TRBV9 TRBD2 CASSPLAGGGGANVLTF TGTGCCAGCAGCCCACTAGCGGGGGGAGGTGGGGCCAACGTCCTGACTTTC
once TRBJ1-6 TRBV21-1 - CASSKGDVPDRPAYNSPLHF TGTGCCAGCAGCAAAGGGGACGTTCCCGACAGACCAGCGTATAATTCACCCCTCCACTTT
- TRBJ1-4 TRBV27 - CASAGPDLNEKLFF TGTGCCAGCGCTGGGCCCGACCTTAATGAAAAACTGTTTTTT
- TRBJ2-5 TRBV6-5 - CASSYSLRPQETQYF TGTGCCAGCAGTTACTCCCTGAGGCCCCAAGAGACCCAGTACTTC
- TRBJ1-1 TRBV9 - CASSVYGEAEAFF TGTGCCAGCAGCGTATACGGGGAGGCTGAAGCTTTCTTT
few TRBJ1-2 TRBV5-8 - CASSLRVGYTF TGTGCCAGCAGCTTGCGGGTTGGCTACACCTTC
- TRBJ1-6 TRBV2 - CASSDQDNSPLHF TGTGCCAGCAGTGACCAGGATAATTCACCCCTCCACTTT
- TRBJ2-1 TRBV4-3 - CASSREGGVYNEQFF TGCGCCAGCAGCCGAGAGGGCGGGGTCTACAATGAGCAGTTCTTC
- TRBJ2-5 TRBV2 - CASRVVRNQETQYF TGTGCCAGCAGGGTGGTCCGAAACCAAGAGACCCAGTACTTC
- TRBJ1-6 TRBV5-1 - CASSLVDTNSPLHF TGCGCCAGCAGCTTGGTGGACACCAATTCACCCCTCCACTTT
- TRBJ2-7 TRBV4-1 TRBD1 CASSRQGTGSYEQYF TGCGCCAGCAGCCGACAGGGGACTGGATCGTACGAGCAGTACTTC
- TRBJ2-7 TRBV4-2 TRBD2 CASSQDLASGAYEQYF TGTGCCAGCAGCCAAGATCTGGCTAGCGGGGCCTACGAGCAGTACTTC
- TRBJ2-3 TRBV5-6 - CASSWTSTDTQYF TGTGCCAGCAGCTGGACTAGCACAGATACGCAGTATTTT
- TRBJ2-7 TRBV6-5 TRBD2 CASSPLRGGSYEQYF TGTGCCAGCAGTCCCCTGCGGGGGGGCTCCTACGAGCAGTACTTC
- TRBJ2-2 TRBV29-1 TRBD2 CSVLSGAFRDTGELFF TGCAGCGTTCTGAGCGGGGCCTTTAGGGACACCGGGGAGCTGTTTTTT
- TRBJ2-7 TRBV5-6 - CASSGTYRGEQYF TGTGCCAGCAGCGGGACTTACAGGGGCGAGCAGTACTTC
- TRBJ2-7 TRBV7-8 TRBD1 CASSLDRDEQYF TGTGCCAGCAGCCTCGACAGGGACGAGCAGTACTTC
once TRBJ1-3 TRBV11-2 - CASSSGRNSGNTIYF TGTGCCAGCAGCTCGGGACGGAACTCTGGAAACACCATATATTTT
- TRBJ1-5 TRBV6-6 - CASTSLGNQPQHF TGTGCCAGCACCAGCTTAGGGAATCAGCCCCAGCATTTT
- TRBJ1-1 TRBV6-2/TRBV6-3 - CASSYGTEAFF TGTGCCAGCAGTTATGGGACTGAAGCTTTCTTT
- TRBJ2-2 TRBV19 TRBD2 CASSVYQWLAGVRNTGELFF TGTGCCAGTAGTGTATACCAGTGGCTAGCGGGGGTCCGTAACACCGGGGAGCTGTTTTTT
- TRBJ1-1 TRBV7-9 TRBD1 CASSPRQGAKAFF TGTGCCAGCAGCCCACGACAGGGGGCTAAGGCTTTCTTT
- TRBJ2-7 TRBV6-5 - CASSPAGYYEQYF TGTGCCAGCAGCCCCGCAGGGTACTACGAGCAGTACTTC
once TRBJ1-1 TRBV7-3 TRBD1 CASSLGQGDTEAFF TGTGCCAGCAGCCTAGGACAGGGTGACACTGAAGCTTTCTTT
- TRBJ2-3 TRBV6-2/TRBV6-3 TRBD2 CASSYTYPAGAPGTDTQYF TGTGCCAGCAGTTACACCTACCCAGCGGGGGCCCCGGGCACAGATACGCAGTATTTT
- TRBJ1-1 TRBV7-2 - CASSPGSGINTEAFF TGTGCCAGCAGCCCCGGGAGTGGGATTAACACTGAAGCTTTCTTT